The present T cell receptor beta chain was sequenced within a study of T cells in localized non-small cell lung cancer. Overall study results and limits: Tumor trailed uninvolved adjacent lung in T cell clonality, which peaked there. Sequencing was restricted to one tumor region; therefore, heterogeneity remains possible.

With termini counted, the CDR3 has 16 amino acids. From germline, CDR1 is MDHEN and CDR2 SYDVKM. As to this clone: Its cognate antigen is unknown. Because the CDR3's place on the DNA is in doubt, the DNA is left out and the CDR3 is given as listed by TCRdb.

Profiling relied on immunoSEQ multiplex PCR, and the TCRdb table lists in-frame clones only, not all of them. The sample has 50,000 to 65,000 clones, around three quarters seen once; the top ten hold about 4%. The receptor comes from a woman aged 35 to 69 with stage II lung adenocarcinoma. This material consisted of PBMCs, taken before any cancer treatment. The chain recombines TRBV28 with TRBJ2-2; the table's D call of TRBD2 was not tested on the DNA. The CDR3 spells CASSTSGTANTGELFF.